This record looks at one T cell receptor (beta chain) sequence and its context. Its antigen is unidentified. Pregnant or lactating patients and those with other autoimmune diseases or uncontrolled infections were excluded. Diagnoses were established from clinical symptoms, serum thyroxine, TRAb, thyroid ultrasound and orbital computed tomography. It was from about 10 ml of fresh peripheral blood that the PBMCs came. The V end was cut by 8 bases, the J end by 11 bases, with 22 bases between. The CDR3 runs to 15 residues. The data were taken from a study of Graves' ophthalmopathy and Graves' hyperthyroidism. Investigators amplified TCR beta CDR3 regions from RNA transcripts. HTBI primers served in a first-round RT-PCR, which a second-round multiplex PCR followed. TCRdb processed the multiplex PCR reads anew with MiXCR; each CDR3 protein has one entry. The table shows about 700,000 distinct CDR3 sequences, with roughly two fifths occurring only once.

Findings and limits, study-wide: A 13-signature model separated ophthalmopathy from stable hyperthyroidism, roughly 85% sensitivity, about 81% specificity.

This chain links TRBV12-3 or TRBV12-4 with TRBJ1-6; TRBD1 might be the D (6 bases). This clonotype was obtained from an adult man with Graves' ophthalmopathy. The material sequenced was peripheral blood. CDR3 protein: CASSPPYSRGTPLHF. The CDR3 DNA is TGTGCCAGCTCACCACCGTATAGTAGGGGGACACCCCTCCACTTT.